The sample holds one count of the clone carrying this TCR beta chain. Repertoires were generated with immunoSEQ multiplex PCR, while TCRdb's copy carries only in-frame clones and drops some. The table includes a few hundred thousand clones, 80% to 90% detected once. The entry originates in a study of blood T cell repertoires in COVID-19. Study details: PBMCs, B-cell-depleted T cells, or T cells were the source of the cDNA or gDNA that made up the material.

Germline CDR1 is SGHDN and CDR2 is FVKESK. V shed 2 bases and J shed 11 bases, with 11 bases lying between them. This CDR3 region has 12 residues. Donors in Cohort 3 counted as recovered after two negative PCRs, clearance, or symptom resolution. Sequencing was done on a sample of PBMCs or T cells enriched from blood (not recorded which). The chain carries TRBV14 and TRBJ2-3, with a weak D call TRBD2 (5 bases). This receptor was identified in a man between 25 and 39 years old who had recovered from COVID-19. The CDR3 region is CASSQSLAGQYF. The DNA for the CDR3 is TGTGCCAGCAGCCAATCTCTCGCGGGGCAGTATTTT.